The entry that follows covers one T cell receptor (beta chain) sequence. Antigen: not known. The sample belongs to a study of beta chain features in type 1 diabetes. Study conclusions and caveats: Shorter templates might be favored by PCR, equally in patients and controls.

cDNA synthesis used the whole RNA isolate, giving expressed TCRB sequences. Method: immunoSEQ multiplex PCR; TCRdb's copy keeps in-frame clones and lacks some. The sample has nearly 350,000 clones; 8% are singletons. Germline values: CDR1 MDHEN, CDR2 SYDVKM. The CDR3 runs 15 residues. V was cut by 3 bases and J by 0 bases, with 12 bases left in between. Averaging about 116 mL, one heparinised blood draw was given by each donor. The sequence derives from a woman between 18 and 30 years old in good health. Specimen: central memory CD4+ T cells from blood. The rearrangement links TRBV28 to TRBJ2-7, with D perhaps TRBD1 or TRBD2 (5 bases each). CDR3 DNA sequence: TGTGCCAGCAGTTTGAGGGGTCGTATCTCCTACGAGCAGTACTTC. It translates to CASSLRGRISYEQYF.